This TCR beta chain came from a study of blood T cell repertoires in COVID-19. TCRdb keeps only in-frame clones here, not all; method: immunoSEQ multiplex PCR. The sample shows about 300,000 clones, 75% to 95% of them seen only once. V shed 4 bases and J shed 6 bases, with 7 bases lying between them. The CDR3 covers 11 residues. Germline CDR1 and CDR2: SGHRS and YFSETQ. The chain uses TRBV5-1 and TRBJ1-2, with TRBD1 as a possible D gene (6 bases). This receptor was taken from a woman in her twenties or thirties with COVID-19, enrolled during active disease. The specimen sequenced was peripheral blood. The CDR3 region is CASSAGDGYTF. In DNA, the CDR3 is TGCGCCAGCAGCGCAGGGGATGGCTACACCTTC.